The 32 T cell receptor beta chains presented below share a single source sample, sequenced in a study of T cell repertoires in cytomegalovirus infection. TCRdb re-analysed the reads in MiXCR, keeping a single row per CDR3 protein. This table holds approximately 500,000 distinct CDR3 sequences, more than 30% found once. Their antigens are not known. Sequencing used cultured PBMCs, obtained from culture after CMV antigen stimulation. Source of these receptors: a human donor in good health (CMV status not recorded). Some clones in this sample may be carry-over from other donors' samples.

The chain uses TRBV11-2 and TRBJ2-7, with D perhaps assigned TRBD1 or TRBD2 (6 bases each). This CDR3 is 15 amino acids long. Germline assignment: CDR1 SGHAT and CDR2 FQNNGV. Trimming took off 5 bases at V and 0 bases at J, with 14 bases between the two ends. The CDR3 is CASSTPRGVSYEQYF. The CDR3 region has the DNA TGTGCCAGCAGCACACCTAGGGGGGTCTCCTACGAGCAGTACTTC.

The J gene is TRBJ2-1, the V gene TRBV7-7; D possibly corresponds to TRBD2 (6 bases). The V end was cut by 3 bases, the J end by 4 bases, with 13 bases between. The V gene's germline CDR1 is SSHAT and CDR2 FNYEAQ (reference sequence). CDR3 size: 15 residues. In nucleotides, the CDR3 is TGTGCCAGCAGCTTCGGTCTAGCGACTTACAATGAGCAGTTCTTC. It codes for CASSFGLATYNEQFF.

The genes are TRBV20-1 and TRBJ2-3; TRBD2 agrees at 12 bases. Germline V gene lookup returns CDR1 DFQATT and CDR2 SNEGSKA (reference sequence). With 6 bases clipped from V and 0 bases from J, the junction kept 19 bases outside the gene matches. There are 20 residues in the CDR3. DNA for the CDR3: TGCAGTGCCGCAGACGAAACTAGCGGGAGGCAGTACACTAGCACAGATACGCAGTATTTT. Residues: CSAADETSGRQYTSTDTQYF.

This clonotype was recorded a few times. The chain has TRBV7-2 and TRBJ1-1; D uncertain. Germline V gives CDR1 SGHTA, CDR2 FQGNSA. V was shortened by 5 bases and J by 5 bases, with 9 bases between the two germline ends. The length of the CDR3 is 12 residues. The CDR3 region is CASSQDGTEAFF. The CDR3 DNA sequence: TGTGCCAGCAGCCAAGATGGGACTGAAGCTTTCTTT.

This clonotype was observed many times. J is TRBJ2-1 and V is TRBV7-2; TRBD2 matches 14 bases. With V trimmed by 2 bases and J by 7 bases, 10 bases remained unmatched. In germline, CDR1 is SGHTA, CDR2 FQGNSA. The CDR3 length is 18 residues. CDR3 in amino acids: CASSLLSTSGRAGNEQFF. DNA for the CDR3: TGTGCCAGCAGCTTACTTTCGACTAGCGGGAGGGCCGGAAATGAGCAGTTCTTC.

The chain employs TRBV30 and TRBJ1-1; D may be TRBD1 (5 bases). The CDR3 totals 14 residues. CDR1 is GTSNPN and CDR2 is SVGIG in the germline V gene (reference sequence). Trimming shortened V by 0 bases and J by 2 bases, and 10 bases separated the two germline ends. The CDR3 nucleotides are TGTGCCTGGAGTGTACCGTGGGGCAACACTGAAGCTTTCTTT. It yields the protein CAWSVPWGNTEAFF.

CDR3 residues: CASRSKTGGIYTIYF. CDR3 bases: TGTGCCAGCAGATCCAAGACAGGGGGCATATACACCATATATTTT. The chain employs TRBV6-5 and TRBJ1-3; 10 nucleotides line up with TRBD1. Germline trimming cut 6 bases from V and 8 bases from J; bases unmatched to any gene: 10. Per germline, CDR1 MNHEY and CDR2 SVGAGI. The CDR3 has 15 amino acids.

This clonotype was recorded many times. The CDR3 sequence is CASSSLNEQFF. CDR3 bases: TGTGCCAGCAGCTCACTGAATGAGCAGTTCTTC. This chain links TRBV6-2 or TRBV6-3 with TRBJ2-1; D gene ambiguous. The V gene's germline CDR1 is MNHEY and CDR2 SVGEGT. V was pared by 6 bases and J by 7 bases, with 7 bases between. The CDR3 runs to 11 residues.

CDR3 protein: CASSYSAGGWTGELFF. The CDR3 nucleotides are TGTGCCAGCAGTTACTCGGCAGGGGGCTGGACCGGGGAGCTGTTTTTT. The chain uses TRBV6-5 and TRBJ2-2, with 8 bases identical to TRBD1. From germline, CDR1 is MNHEY and CDR2 SVGAGI. V lost 0 bases and J lost 5; bases outside the gene matches: 5. CDR3 size: 16 residues.

This clonotype was seen many times. This sequence joins TRBV30 and TRBJ2-3, with 13 nucleotides matching TRBD2. Trimming removed 5 bases from V and 3 bases from J; junction bases left unmatched: 5. The germline CDR1 and CDR2 sequences are GTSNPN and SVGIG (reference sequence). This CDR3 contains 15 residues. The CDR3 region has the DNA TGTGCCTGGGGACTAGCGGGAGCACCGACAGATACGCAGTATTTT. Translating gives CAWGLAGAPTDTQYF.

This clonotype was seen a few times. This chain uses TRBV12-3 or TRBV12-4 with TRBJ2-1; possible D gene TRBD2, 7 bases. This CDR3 contains 16 residues. Between the trimmed V and J ends, which lost 5 bases and 6 bases, there was a span of 20 bases. Here the CDR3 DNA reads TGTGCCAGCAGTCCCTCAAGGGGGAGGGCCCCCAATGAGCAGTTCTTC. Protein: CASSPSRGRAPNEQFF.

This clonotype was counted a few times. This chain connects TRBV27 to TRBJ1-1; D unresolved. CDR3 length equals 15 residues. Trimming removed 6 bases from V and 0 bases from J, with 14 bases in between. In germline, CDR1 is MNHEY, CDR2 SMNVEV (reference sequence). CDR3 nucleotides: TGTGCCAGCAGGACTTGGACGGACTTGAACACTGAAGCTTTCTTT. Translation: CASRTWTDLNTEAFF.

The chain employs TRBV27 and TRBJ2-1; 13 bases agree with TRBD2. Germline trimming cut 5 bases from V and 0 bases from J; bases unmatched to any gene: 16. Germline CDR1 and CDR2: MNHEY and SMNVEV (reference sequence). This CDR3 region has 21 residues. The CDR3 DNA reads TGTGCCAGCAGTCCTCAAATACCGGGACTAGCGGGACCTAGCTCCTACAATGAGCAGTTCTTC. This translates into CASSPQIPGLAGPSSYNEQFF.

Many counts were recorded for this clonotype. The chain couples TRBV12-3 or TRBV12-4 to TRBJ2-3; D is perhaps TRBD2 (5 bases). Trimming took 2 bases from V and 0 from J, leaving 9 bases between them. The CDR3 has 15 amino acids. The CDR3 is CASSLSRTSTDTQYF. CDR3 bases: TGTGCCAGCAGTTTATCGCGGACTAGCACAGATACGCAGTATTTT.

The chain joins TRBV6-2 or TRBV6-3 to TRBJ2-1, with D perhaps matching TRBD2 (5 bases). Trimming took 8 bases from V and 2 from J, leaving 13 bases between them. The CDR3 is 14 residues long. Germline assignment: CDR1 MNHEY and CDR2 SVGEGT. CDR3 sequence reads: CASLTLATYNEQFF. The CDR3 DNA follows: TGTGCCAGCTTAACCCTAGCCACCTACAATGAGCAGTTCTTC.

This clonotype has more than one count but fewer than ten. The chain is built from TRBV6-1 and TRBJ2-7; 9 bases line up with TRBD1. The CDR3 loop spans 14 amino acids. V shed 7 bases, J shed 2 bases, and the junction held 6 bases outside the gene matches. Looked up from germline, CDR1 is MNHNS and CDR2 is SASEGT. CDR3 protein: CASTRDREPYEQYF. Written as DNA, the CDR3 is TGTGCCAGCACCAGGGACAGGGAACCCTACGAGCAGTACTTC.

The rearrangement links TRBV20-1 to TRBJ2-2; tentative D call: TRBD2 (5 bases). Trimming cost V 4 bases and J 1 base, with 13 bases left between them. There are 15 residues in the CDR3. Germline CDR1 DFQATT, CDR2 SNEGSKA (reference sequence). CDR3 DNA: TGCAGTGCTACCCAAGAGGGCCAGAACACCGGGGAGCTGTTTTTT. As protein: CSATQEGQNTGELFF.

This sequence joins TRBV4-3 and TRBJ1-2; 12 bases are a match to TRBD1. The J segment lost 6 bases and the V segment lost 2 bases, leaving 10 bases of the junction unmatched. CDR3 size: 17 residues. Germline values: CDR1 LGHNA, CDR2 YSLEER. CDR3 loop: CASSQLKRGTGGDGYTF. The DNA of the CDR3 is TGCGCCAGCAGCCAACTAAAAAGGGGGACAGGGGGCGATGGCTACACCTTC.

The rearrangement links TRBV3-1 to TRBJ1-1; D is unresolved. Trimming took off 0 bases at V and 3 bases at J, with 8 bases between the two ends. Germline lookup yields CDR1 LGHDT and CDR2 YNNKEL (reference sequence). The CDR3 has 14 residues. CDR3 loop: CASSQDLGYTEAFF. CDR3 nucleotides: TGTGCCAGCAGCCAAGATCTAGGATACACTGAAGCTTTCTTT.

V and J are TRBV12-3 or TRBV12-4 and TRBJ1-2, with D maybe TRBD1 (6 bases). There are 12 residues in the CDR3. Trimming left V 6 bases short and J 6 bases short, with 11 bases between. The CDR3 DNA reads TGTGCCAGCAGCAACGCAGGGGATGGCTACACCTTC. It encodes CASSNAGDGYTF.

V and J are TRBV9 and TRBJ2-1; D perhaps matches TRBD1 (5 bases). V lost 0 bases, J lost 6 bases, and 13 bases lay in between. Germline V gene lookup returns CDR1 SGDLS and CDR2 YYNGEE. CDR3 size: 15 residues. In nucleotides, the CDR3 is TGTGCCAGCAGCGTAGTTGGCAGGGAAGGCAATGAGCAGTTCTTC. It translates to CASSVVGREGNEQFF.

The chain joins TRBV28 to TRBJ2-7; 11 nucleotides agree with TRBD1. V trimming: 6 bases; J trimming: 4 bases; junction bases outside the gene matches: 8. The germline V gene has CDR1 MDHEN and CDR2 SYDVKM. The CDR3 has 15 residues. Here the CDR3 reads CASSLPGTGGYEQYF. The DNA for the CDR3 is TGTGCCAGCAGCCTACCCGGGACAGGGGGGTACGAGCAGTACTTC.

V and J are TRBV11-2 and TRBJ2-1; D not certain. Trimming left V 3 bases short and J 1 base short, with 13 bases between. This CDR3 has 16 residues. Germline V CDR1 and CDR2: SGHAT, FQNNGV. CDR3 amino acids: CASSLGVSFSYNEQFF. CDR3 coding DNA: TGTGCCAGCAGCTTGGGCGTTTCGTTTTCCTACAATGAGCAGTTCTTC.

The chain couples TRBV28 to TRBJ2-5; 7 bases match TRBD2. The trim removed 4 bases at V and 5 bases at J, leaving 7 bases unmatched. Germline V gives CDR1 MDHEN, CDR2 SYDVKM. The CDR3 runs 14 residues. The CDR3 DNA sequence: TGTGCCAGCAGTTCTGCGGGAGTCGAGGAGACCCAGTACTTC. It codes for CASSSAGVEETQYF.

This chain joins TRBV9 and TRBJ2-3; 8 positions agree with TRBD1. This CDR3 comprises 15 residues. After removal of 2 bases from V and 4 bases from J, the junction contained 6 bases not matched to a gene. The germline V gene has CDR1 SGDLS and CDR2 YYNGEE. The CDR3 sequence is CASSVGTGVADTQYF. The CDR3 coding sequence is TGTGCCAGCAGCGTCGGGACAGGAGTGGCAGATACGCAGTATTTT. Full variable domain (rest looked up from reference TRBV9 and TRBJ2-3): DSGVTQTPKHLITATGQRVTLRCSPRSGDLSVYWYQQSLDQGLQFLIQYYNGEERAKGNILERFSAQQFPDLHSELNLSSLELGDSALYFCASSVGTGVADTQYFGPGTRLTVL.

The rearrangement links TRBV4-2 to TRBJ2-1, with D possibly matching TRBD2 (6 bases). The CDR3 totals 14 residues. Germline CDR1 and CDR2: LGHNA and YNFKEQ. V was shortened by 6 bases and J by 5 bases, with 14 bases between the two germline ends. In DNA form, the CDR3 reads TGTGCCAGCAGTCTGATACGGGAGCACAATGAGCAGTTCTTC. The encoded protein is CASSLIREHNEQFF.

This clonotype was counted ten times or more. The rearrangement links TRBV7-2 to TRBJ1-2, with D perhaps TRBD1 (6 bases). This CDR3 is 13 amino acids long. V lost 4 bases and J lost 8, with 14 bases in between. CDR1 and CDR2 from the germline V gene are SGHTA and FQGNSA. In nucleotides, the CDR3 is TGTGCCAGCAGCTCCCCAGGGGAGAGAGGCTACACCTTC. Amino acid sequence: CASSSPGERGYTF. Full variable domain (missing parts from reference TRBV7-2 and TRBJ1-2): GAGVSQSPSNKVTEKGKDVELRCDPISGHTALYWYRQSLGQGLEFLIYFQGNSAPDKSGLPSDRFSAERTGGSVSTLTIQRTQQEDSAVYLCASSSPGERGYTFGSGTRLTVV.

The chain carries TRBV20-1 and TRBJ1-6; TRBD1 matches at 9 bases. This CDR3 has 14 amino acids. The germline V gene encodes CDR1 DFQATT and CDR2 SNEGSKA (reference sequence). V shed 6 bases, J shed 11 bases, and the junction held 11 bases outside the gene matches. The CDR3 reads CSAPTGQGLAPLHF. Written as DNA, the CDR3 is TGCAGTGCCCCCACCGGACAGGGGTTGGCACCCCTCCACTTT.

The chain recombines TRBV6-2 or TRBV6-3 with TRBJ2-7; D is possibly TRBD1 or TRBD2 (5 bases each). The CDR3 consists of 14 residues. The germline V gene encodes CDR1 MNHEY and CDR2 SVGEGT. Between the trimmed V and J ends, which lost 5 bases and 3 bases, there was a span of 14 bases. The CDR3 nucleotides are TGTGCCAGCAGTAAAGAACTAGGGGACTACGAGCAGTACGTC. Protein sequence: CASSKELGDYEQYV.

The chain links TRBV11-2 to TRBJ2-5, with D unresolved. The CDR3 length is 13 residues. Trimming took 7 bases from V and 2 from J, leaving 11 bases between them. Germline V gene sequence: CDR1 SGHAT, CDR2 FQNNGV. CDR3 residues: CASNGRRQETQYF. The CDR3 DNA reads TGTGCCAGCAATGGTAGGCGGCAAGAGACCCAGTACTTC.

This chain joins TRBV7-6 and TRBJ1-1; no firm D call. The CDR3 totals 19 residues. Germline-derived CDR1 and CDR2 are SGHVS and FNYEAQ. The V gene lost 5 bases and the J gene lost 0 bases, with 25 bases spanning the gap. The CDR3 loop is CASSLGGGIGGRMNTEAFF. CDR3 DNA: TGTGCCAGCAGCCTGGGCGGTGGAATCGGCGGCCGAATGAACACTGAAGCTTTCTTT.

This clonotype was seen repeatedly, ten times or more. The J gene is TRBJ1-3, the V gene TRBV7-2; unclear D gene. The ends were cut back, 2 bases at V and 0 bases at J, with 8 bases in the middle. The CDR3 sequence is 15 residues long. The germline V gene encodes CDR1 SGHTA and CDR2 FQGNSA. CDR3 DNA sequence: TGTGCCAGCAGCTTAAGCCCAAGCTCTGGAAACACCATATATTTT. This translates into CASSLSPSSGNTIYF.